Listed below are T cell receptor beta chains from one sample, sequenced in a study of T cells in localized non-small cell lung cancer. Sequencing used immunoSEQ multiplex PCR; TCRdb keeps in-frame clones, though not all of them. The data hold fewer than 35,000 clones, with about nine tenths observed a single time. The input for sequencing was peripheral blood mononuclear cells, taken before any cancer treatment. These receptors all come from a man aged 40 to 75 with stage III lung adenocarcinoma. Both conserved end residues are part of each CDR3. Each record gives: J gene, CDR3 length, D gene, V gene, CDR3 DNA, CDR3 protein. The D gene is left open where the match is weak.

j_gene: TRBJ2-1; len: 12; d_gene: -; v_gene: TRBV11-1; CDR3nt: TGTGCCAGCAGCCTCGACAGGTATGAGCAGTTCTTC; CDR3aa: CASSLDRYEQFF
j_gene: TRBJ2-2; len: 15; d_gene: -; v_gene: TRBV15; CDR3nt: TGTGCCACCAGCCGAAACAGGGGAGGCACCGGGGAGCTGTTTTTT; CDR3aa: CATSRNRGGTGELFF
j_gene: TRBJ2-7; len: 16; d_gene: -; v_gene: TRBV6-6; CDR3nt: TGTGCCAGCAGTTACAAGGCTCAGTCAGGAAGATACGAGCAGTACTTC; CDR3aa: CASSYKAQSGRYEQYF
j_gene: TRBJ2-3; len: 16; d_gene: TRBD1; v_gene: TRBV9; CDR3nt: TGTGCCAGCAGCGTAGGGGTGACAGGGCCCACAGATACGCAGTATTTT; CDR3aa: CASSVGVTGPTDTQYF
j_gene: TRBJ2-4; len: 13; d_gene: -; v_gene: TRBV6-1; CDR3nt: TGTGCCAGCAGTGAAAGAACCCTTGACATTCAGTACTTC; CDR3aa: CASSERTLDIQYF
j_gene: TRBJ2-1; len: 15; d_gene: TRBD2; v_gene: TRBV19; CDR3nt: TGTGCCAGTAGCCGACTAGCGGGGGGATACAATGAGCAGTTCTTC; CDR3aa: CASSRLAGGYNEQFF
j_gene: TRBJ2-7; len: 12; d_gene: -; v_gene: TRBV7-2; CDR3nt: TGTGCCAGCAGCGCTGGAGGGCACGAGCAGTACTTC; CDR3aa: CASSAGGHEQYF
j_gene: TRBJ2-5; len: 15; d_gene: -; v_gene: TRBV19; CDR3nt: TGTGCCAGTAGTGCGTGGAACTTGAGGCAAGAGACCCAGTACTTC; CDR3aa: CASSAWNLRQETQYF
j_gene: TRBJ1-6; len: 12; d_gene: -; v_gene: TRBV2; CDR3nt: TGTGCCAGCAAGCCTCTGAATTCACCCCTCCACTTT; CDR3aa: CASKPLNSPLHF
j_gene: TRBJ1-2; len: 14; d_gene: TRBD1; v_gene: TRBV28; CDR3nt: TGTGCCAGCAGTCCCGGGACAGGGTATCGTGGCTACACCTTC; CDR3aa: CASSPGTGYRGYTF
j_gene: TRBJ1-5; len: 13; d_gene: -; v_gene: TRBV19; CDR3nt: TGTGCCAGTAGCTGGACAGTCAATCAGCCCCAGCATTTT; CDR3aa: CASSWTVNQPQHF